These T cell receptor beta chains were read from a single sample in a study of OX40 agonist ivuxolimab in advanced cancers. Sequencing used immunoSEQ multiplex PCR; TCRdb keeps in-frame clones, though not all of them. The table includes under 70,000 clones, 85% detected once. This specimen consisted of CD4+ or CD8+ T cells sorted from blood, obtained in a trial of the OX40 agonist ivuxolimab. The origin of the receptors is an adult with an advanced solid tumor such as melanoma, head and neck, liver or kidney cancer. The CDR3 runs from the conserved cysteine through the conserved F or W. Fields, in order: D gene, J gene, V gene, clone size, CDR3 protein, CDR3 DNA. A D gene is named only where the DNA matches it firmly. Part of the rows lack a size; the others show once, few, many or a class for expanded clones.

>.|TRBJ1-4|TRBV25-1|.
CASSEWLAEKLFF
TGTGCCAGCAGTGAATGGTTGGCTGAAAAACTGTTTTTT
>TRBD1|TRBJ1-2|TRBV5-1|.
CASSAGQWGYTF
TGCGCCAGCAGCGCGGGACAGTGGGGCTACACCTTC
>TRBD2|TRBJ2-7|TRBV7-9|.
CASSLAPYSGGDYEQYF
TGTGCCAGCAGCTTAGCACCATACAGCGGGGGGGATTACGAGCAGTACTTC
>.|TRBJ2-1|TRBV12-5|.
CASGLGNEQFF
TGTGCTAGTGGTTTGGGGAATGAGCAGTTCTTC
>.|TRBJ1-2|TRBV19|.
CASSTAGEGRSGYTF
TGTGCCAGTAGTACGGCCGGGGAGGGTAGAAGTGGCTACACCTTC
>.|TRBJ1-1|TRBV7-9|.
CASSSNMNTEAFF
TGTGCCAGCAGCTCAAATATGAACACTGAAGCTTTCTTT
>.|TRBJ1-2|TRBV7-8|.
CASSFDSDYGYTF
TGTGCCAGCAGCTTCGACAGCGACTATGGCTACACCTTC
>.|TRBJ2-2|TRBV19|.
CASSVRSGELFF
TGTGCCAGTAGTGTTAGGTCCGGGGAGCTGTTTTTT
>.|TRBJ2-7|TRBV27|once
CASSVGVGYEQYF
TGTGCCAGCAGTGTGGGGGTGGGCTACGAGCAGTACTTC
>.|TRBJ2-5|TRBV7-2|.
CASSPLSPGLETQYF
TGTGCCAGCAGTCCCCTCAGTCCGGGCTTGGAGACCCAGTACTTC
>TRBD2|TRBJ2-7|TRBV7-2|.
CASSQRSGGSTYEQYF
TGTGCCAGCAGCCAAAGGAGCGGGGGGTCAACCTACGAGCAGTACTTC
>TRBD2|TRBJ2-5|TRBV29-1|.
CSDLAGVGETQYF
TGCAGCGACCTAGCGGGAGTCGGGGAGACCCAGTACTTC
>.|TRBJ2-5|TRBV19|.
CASSKLEEETQYF
TGTGCCAGTAGTAAATTGGAGGAGGAGACCCAGTACTTC
>.|TRBJ1-1|TRBV5-1|.
CASSPRGSTEAFF
TGCGCCAGCAGCCCCCGGGGCAGCACTGAAGCTTTCTTT
>TRBD2|TRBJ2-7|TRBV14|.
CASSQPGLAYEQYF
TGTGCCAGCAGCCAACCTGGACTAGCCTACGAGCAGTACTTC
>.|TRBJ1-1|TRBV28|.
CASRLGRWDTEAFF
TGTGCCAGTCGCCTAGGGAGGTGGGACACTGAAGCTTTCTTT
>TRBD2|TRBJ2-7|TRBV27|.
CASSLGLAGTYEQYF
TGTGCCAGCAGTTTAGGACTAGCGGGGACCTACGAGCAGTACTTC
>.|TRBJ1-1|TRBV5-1|.
CASSLSGTEAFF
TGTGCCAGCAGCTTGTCGGGGACTGAAGCTTTCTTT
>TRBD1|TRBJ1-1|TRBV28|.
CASITGTALNQAFF
TGTGCCAGCATTACCGGGACAGCCTTAAACCAAGCTTTCTTT
>.|TRBJ2-7|TRBV27|.
CASSGPGTPSSYEQYF
TGTGCCAGCAGTGGGCCCGGGACACCGAGCTCCTACGAGCAGTACTTC
>TRBD2|TRBJ2-5|TRBV7-9|.
CASSLARLAGEETQYF
TGTGCCAGCAGCTTAGCGAGACTAGCGGGAGAAGAGACCCAGTACTTC
>.|TRBJ1-5|TRBV5-8|.
CASSLANQPQHF
TGTGCCAGCAGCTTGGCTAATCAGCCCCAGCATTTT
>TRBD1|TRBJ1-1|TRBV28|few
CASSLGQIGEAFF
TGTGCCAGCAGTTTGGGACAGATCGGGGAAGCTTTCTTT
>.|TRBJ2-5|TRBV2|.
CASSNQETQYF
TGTGCCAGCAGTAACCAAGAGACCCAGTACTTC
>TRBD2|TRBJ2-2|TRBV7-9|.
CATMTGGSGGTGELFF
TGTGCCACCATGACAGGCGGCTCGGGGGGGACCGGGGAGCTGTTTTTT
>TRBD1|TRBJ1-1|TRBV7-9|once
CASRLRQGPDTEAFF
TGTGCCAGCAGACTTAGACAGGGGCCCGACACTGAAGCTTTCTTT
>.|TRBJ1-1|TRBV7-8|.
CASSLAYGHMNTEAFF
TGTGCCAGCAGCTTAGCATACGGACACATGAACACTGAAGCTTTCTTT
>TRBD1|TRBJ2-5|TRBV27|once
CASSMRQGGQRGQETQYF
TGTGCCAGCAGTATGCGACAGGGTGGGCAGAGAGGGCAAGAGACCCAGTACTTC
>TRBD2|TRBJ2-5|TRBV5-1|once
CASSLVAGEETQYF
TGCGCCAGCAGCTTGGTAGCGGGGGAAGAGACCCAGTACTTC
>TRBD1|TRBJ1-6|TRBV2|.
CASSAGQGVGNSPLHF
TGTGCCAGCAGCGCGGGACAGGGGGTTGGTAATTCACCCCTCCACTTT
>.|TRBJ1-2|TRBV5-6|.
CASSPPISYGYTF
TGTGCCAGCAGCCCGCCGATCTCCTATGGCTACACCTTC
>TRBD2|TRBJ2-7|TRBV4-2|.
CASSLTLAGDREQYF
TGTGCCAGCAGCCTCACTCTAGCGGGAGATCGCGAGCAGTACTTC
>.|TRBJ1-4|TRBV30|.
CAWSVPAGATNEKLFF
TGTGCCTGGAGTGTACCGGCAGGAGCAACTAATGAAAAACTGTTTTTT
>.|TRBJ2-4|TRBV9|.
CASSVEGSGEGAKNIQYF
TGTGCCAGCAGCGTAGAGGGTAGCGGTGAGGGAGCCAAAAACATTCAGTACTTC
>TRBD1|TRBJ1-4|TRBV10-3|.
CAISERTGSNEKLFF
TGTGCCATCAGTGAGAGGACAGGGTCTAATGAAAAACTGTTTTTT
>TRBD2|TRBJ2-1|TRBV7-2|.
CASSLSPGLANYNEQFF
TGTGCCAGCAGCTTGTCTCCTGGACTAGCGAATTACAATGAGCAGTTCTTC
>.|TRBJ2-3|TRBV9|.
CASSPYTDTQYF
TGTGCCAGCAGCCCCTACACAGATACGCAGTATTTT
>TRBD1|TRBJ2-3|TRBV27|.
CASNTIGGAGTDTQYF
TGTGCCAGCAATACTATAGGGGGCGCGGGCACAGATACGCAGTATTTT
>TRBD2|TRBJ2-1|TRBV5-1|.
CASTQGLAGVNEQFF
TGCGCCAGCACCCAGGGGCTAGCGGGAGTTAATGAGCAGTTCTTC
>.|TRBJ2-5|TRBV11-2|.
CASSLTGETQYF
TGTGCCAGCAGCTTAACAGGGGAGACCCAGTACTTC
>.|TRBJ2-2|TRBV7-9|.
CASSLSGAMAGELFF
TGTGCCAGCAGCTTAAGCGGCGCTATGGCCGGGGAGCTGTTTTTT
>.|TRBJ2-2|TRBV7-9|.
CASSTSGLAGSGELFF
TGTGCCAGCAGCACGAGTGGGCTAGCAGGGAGCGGGGAGCTGTTTTTT
>.|TRBJ2-7|TRBV7-9|.
CASSLNILMGEQYF
TGTGCCAGCAGCTTAAACATCTTAATGGGCGAGCAGTACTTC